The 12 T cell receptor beta chains below come from one sample, sequenced in a study of human T cells and chemical hapten exposure. Time point given: patch test 2, 6 weeks after DPC sensitization. Treatment indicated: therapeutic diphenylcyclopropenone sensitization with weekly scalp DPC. TCRdb used MiXCR to reprocess the RACE reads, holding one entry per CDR3 protein. This table holds 100,000 or so distinct CDR3 sequences, approximately 9.3% found once. Sample: whole blood, taken in connection with sensitization to the hapten diphenylcyclopropenone (DPC). The origin of the receptors is a middle-aged woman with alopecia areata. Some clones in this sample may be carry-over from other donors' samples.

V gene TRBV10-3 combines with J gene TRBJ1-5; D not resolved. CDR1 and CDR2 (germline): ENHRY, SYGVKD. Trimming stripped 0 bases from V and 0 bases from J, with 6 bases between. The CDR3 loop spans 15 amino acids. CDR3 bases: TGTGCCATCAGTGAGTCTGGAGATAGCAATCAGCCCCAGCATTTT. Its protein is CAISESGDSNQPQHF.

At least ten counts were recorded for this clonotype. The genes are TRBV28 and TRBJ1-2; D is ambiguous. The CDR3 has 13 amino acids. Germline lookup yields CDR1 MDHEN and CDR2 SYDVKM. Trimming took off 5 bases at V and 5 bases at J, with 12 bases between the two ends. The CDR3 reads CASSLLGGYGYTF. The DNA for the CDR3 is TGTGCCAGCAGTCTGTTAGGTGGTTATGGCTACACCTTC.

This clonotype was seen at least ten times. The chain employs TRBV6-6 and TRBJ1-3; D is uncertain. CDR1 and CDR2 (germline): MNHNY, SVGAGI (reference sequence). Trimming left V 2 bases short and J 7 bases short, with 9 bases between. This CDR3 comprises 13 residues. DNA for the CDR3: TGTGCCAGCAGTTACCAGCGCTTGAACACCATATATTTT. Translation gives CASSYQRLNTIYF.

This clonotype was observed many times. V is TRBV3-1 and J is TRBJ1-2; D remains unclear. The CDR3 loop spans 14 amino acids. Germline V gives CDR1 LGHDT, CDR2 YNNKEL (reference sequence). Trimming shortened V by 6 bases and J by 4 bases, and 15 bases separated the two germline ends. DNA of the CDR3: TGTGCCAGCAGTCAGGCCCCAGCTGCCTATGGCTACACCTTC. Translated, it gives CASSQAPAAYGYTF. Full variable domain (remainder filled in from reference TRBV3-1 and TRBJ1-2): DTAVSQTPKYLVTQMGNDKSIKCEQNLGHDTMYWYKQDSKKFLKIMFSYNNKELIINETVPNRFSPKSPDKAHLNLHINSLELGDSAVYFCASSQAPAAYGYTFGSGTRLTVV.

This clonotype was recorded at least ten times. The rearrangement joins TRBV20-1 to TRBJ1-4, with D possibly being TRBD1 (5 bases). This CDR3 is built from 14 residues. Germline loops: CDR1 DFQATT, CDR2 SNEGSKA (reference sequence). V lost 4 bases and J 6 bases, leaving 15 bases between the germline ends. CDR3 region: CSAKEQDWDEKLFF. In DNA, the CDR3 is TGCAGTGCTAAAGAACAGGACTGGGATGAAAAACTGTTTTTT.

This clonotype was seen repeatedly, ten times or more. This chain's CDR3 is CASSYRPGPSEGYTF. In DNA, the CDR3 is TGTGCCAGCAGCTACCGACCGGGGCCCAGCGAAGGCTACACCTTC. The chain has TRBV7-3 and TRBJ1-2; D may be TRBD1 (5 bases). Germline-derived CDR1 and CDR2 are SGHTA and FQGTGA. The CDR3 has 15 amino acids. V shed 4 bases and J shed 8 bases, with 20 bases lying between them.

This CDR3 is CASSSLDSYEQYF. The CDR3 DNA is TGCGCCAGCAGCTCCCTGGACAGCTACGAGCAGTACTTC. This chain uses TRBV5-1 with TRBJ2-7, with TRBD1 as a possible D gene (6 bases). CDR1 and CDR2 (germline): SGHRS, YFSETQ. Trimming shortened V by 3 bases and J by 3 bases, and 10 bases separated the two germline ends. CDR3 length equals 13 residues.

This clonotype was seen only a few times. The chain has TRBV30 and TRBJ1-1; D is unclear. Germline lookup yields CDR1 GTSNPN and CDR2 SVGIG (reference sequence). CDR3 length equals 13 residues. Trimming took off 5 bases at V and 3 bases at J, with 13 bases between the two ends. The CDR3 region is CAWGIVGDTEAFF. For the CDR3, the DNA is TGTGCCTGGGGGATTGTCGGGGACACTGAAGCTTTCTTT.

V is TRBV4-3 and J is TRBJ2-5; D assignment may be TRBD1 or TRBD2 (6 bases each). This CDR3 is built from 15 residues. Trimming stripped 3 bases from V and 4 bases from J, with 15 bases between. Germline values: CDR1 LGHNA, CDR2 YSLEER. CDR3 in DNA: TGCGCCAGCAGCCAGGGGGGCAGCGCGCGAGAGACCCAGTACTTC. Translated: CASSQGGSARETQYF.

The gene calls are TRBV30 and TRBJ1-3; a weak D match, TRBD1 (5 bases). CDR3 length equals 15 residues. In germline, CDR1 is GTSNPN, CDR2 SVGIG (reference sequence). V lost 2 bases, J lost 2 bases, and 13 bases lay in between. The CDR3 loop is CAWSPSGDPGNTIYF. For the CDR3, the DNA is TGTGCCTGGAGTCCCTCGGGGGACCCTGGAAACACCATATATTTT.

This clonotype was counted only a few times. The CDR3 bases are TGTGCCAGCAGCAACGGCCGAACAGATACGCAGTATTTT. Its translation is CASSNGRTDTQYF. The J gene is TRBJ2-3, the V gene TRBV21-1. TRBV21-1 constitutes a pseudogene. The CDR3 length is 13 residues.

The gene calls are TRBV6-2 or TRBV6-3 and TRBJ2-1; a possible D gene is TRBD2 (5 bases). This CDR3 region has 15 residues. Trimming removed 2 bases at V and 0 bases at J, with 8 bases between. The germline V gene encodes CDR1 MNHEY and CDR2 SVGEGT. The CDR3 loop reads CASSYAGVSYNEQFF. DNA for the CDR3: TGTGCCAGCAGTTACGCGGGTGTCTCCTACAATGAGCAGTTCTTC.